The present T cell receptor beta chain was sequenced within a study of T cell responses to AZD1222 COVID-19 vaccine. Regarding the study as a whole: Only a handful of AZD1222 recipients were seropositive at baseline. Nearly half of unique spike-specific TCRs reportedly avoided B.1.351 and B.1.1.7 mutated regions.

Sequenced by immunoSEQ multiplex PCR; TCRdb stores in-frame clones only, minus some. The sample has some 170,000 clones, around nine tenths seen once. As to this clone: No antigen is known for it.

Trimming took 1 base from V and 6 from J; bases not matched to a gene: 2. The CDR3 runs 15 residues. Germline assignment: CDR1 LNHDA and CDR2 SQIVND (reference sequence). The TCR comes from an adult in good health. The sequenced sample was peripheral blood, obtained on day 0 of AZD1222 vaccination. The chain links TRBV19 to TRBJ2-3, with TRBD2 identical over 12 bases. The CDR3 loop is CASSIVGLAGDTQYF. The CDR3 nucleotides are TGTGCCAGTAGTATAGTGGGACTAGCGGGTGATACGCAGTATTTT. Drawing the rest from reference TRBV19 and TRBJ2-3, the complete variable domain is DGGITQSPKYLFRKEGQNVTLSCEQNLNHDAMYWYRQDPGQGLRLIYYSQIVNDFQKGDIAEGYSVSREKKESFPLTVTSAQKNPTAFYLCASSIVGLAGDTQYFGPGTRLTVL.